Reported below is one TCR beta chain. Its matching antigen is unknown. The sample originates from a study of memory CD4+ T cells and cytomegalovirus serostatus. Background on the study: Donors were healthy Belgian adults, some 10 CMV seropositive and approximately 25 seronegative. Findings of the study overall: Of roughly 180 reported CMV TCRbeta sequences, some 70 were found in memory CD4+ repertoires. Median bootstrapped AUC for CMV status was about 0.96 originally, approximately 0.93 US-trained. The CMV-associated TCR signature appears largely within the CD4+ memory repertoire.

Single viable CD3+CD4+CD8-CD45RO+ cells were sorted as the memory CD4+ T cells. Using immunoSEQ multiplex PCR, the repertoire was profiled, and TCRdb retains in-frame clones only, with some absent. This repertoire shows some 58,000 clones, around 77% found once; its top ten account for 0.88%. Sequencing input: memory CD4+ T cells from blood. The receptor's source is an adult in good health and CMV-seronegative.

The chain's CDR3 is CASSLSQGNNEQFF. CDR3 coding DNA: TGTGCCAGCAGCCTCTCACAGGGAAACAATGAGCAGTTCTTC. V usage is TRBV9 and J usage is TRBJ2-1; a weak D match, TRBD1 (6 bases). The CDR3 is 14 residues long. CDR1 SGDLS and CDR2 YYNGEE come from the germline V gene. With 4 bases removed from V and 5 bases from J, the gap between germline ends came to 13 bases.